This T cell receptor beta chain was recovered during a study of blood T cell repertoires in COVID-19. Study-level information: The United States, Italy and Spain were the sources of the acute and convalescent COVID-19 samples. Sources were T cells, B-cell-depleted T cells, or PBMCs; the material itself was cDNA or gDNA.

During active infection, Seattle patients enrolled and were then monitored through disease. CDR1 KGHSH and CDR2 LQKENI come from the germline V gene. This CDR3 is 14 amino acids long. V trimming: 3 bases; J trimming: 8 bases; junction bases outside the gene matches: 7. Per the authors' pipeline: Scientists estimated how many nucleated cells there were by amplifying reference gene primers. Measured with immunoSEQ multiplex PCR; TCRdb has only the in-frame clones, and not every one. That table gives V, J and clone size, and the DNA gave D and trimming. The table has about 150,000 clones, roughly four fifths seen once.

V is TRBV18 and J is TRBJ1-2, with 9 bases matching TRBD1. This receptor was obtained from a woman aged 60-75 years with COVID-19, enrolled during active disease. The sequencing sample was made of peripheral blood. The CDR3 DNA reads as TGTGCCAGCTCACCGGGACAGGGTCACCCCGGCTACACCTTC. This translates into CASSPGQGHPGYTF.